This T cell receptor beta chain was sequenced for a study of beta chain features in type 1 diabetes. General observations from the study: Type 1 diabetes patients had VDJ junctions that carried fewer insertions and more deletions. The study found moderately but significantly shorter TCRB CDR3s in all four CD4+ subsets of Type 1 diabetes patients.

The sample holds many counts of this clone. Its antigen is still unknown. The CDR3 has 12 residues. Germline CDR1 is SGHTA and CDR2 is FQGNSA. V lost 5 bases to trimming and J lost 5 bases, with 9 bases between them. The isolated RNA, all of it, was reverse transcribed, so expressed TCRB transcripts were what got sequenced. Profiling relied on immunoSEQ multiplex PCR, and the TCRdb table lists in-frame clones only, not all of them. The sample shows just under 150,000 clones, about 13% of them seen only once. Blood was collected once per donor into heparin, averaging about 100 mL. This receptor was identified in a man aged 18 to 30 with type 1 diabetes. The sequencing sample was made of central memory CD4+ T cells from blood. The V call is TRBV7-2, the J call TRBJ2-5; D is undetermined. The CDR3: CASSPGLETQYF. The CDR3 coding sequence is TGTGCCAGCAGCCCCGGGCTGGAGACCCAGTACTTC.